Listed below are T cell receptor beta chains from one sample, sequenced in a study of shared clonotypes between healthy human individuals. Clones were read by immunoSEQ multiplex PCR, and TCRdb kept only the in-frame ones, dropping some. The sample carries fewer than 700,000 clones, around 95% recorded once. Sequences were obtained from naive CD8+ T cells sorted from blood. These receptors originate from a woman aged 25 to 39 in good health. Both conserved end residues are part of each CDR3. A D gene is named only where the DNA matches it firmly. Only some rows state a clone size, as once, few, many or a class for expanded clones.

V	D	J	size	DNA	CDR3
TRBV29-1	TRBD2	TRBJ2-3	NA	TGCAGCGTTGTTGGGCTAGCGGGGAGACGCACAGATACGCAGTATTTT	CSVVGLAGRRTDTQYF
TRBV11-2	NA	TRBJ1-4	NA	TGTGCCAGCAGCTCAGTTGTGGGGGGCGCAGGTGAAAAACTGTTTTTT	CASSSVVGGAGEKLFF
TRBV13	NA	TRBJ2-7	NA	TGTGCCAGCAGCTTTGGCGGGGAGCAGTACTTC	CASSFGGEQYF
TRBV29-1	NA	TRBJ1-2	NA	TGCAGCGTTGAAGCGATGGTAGCTAACTATGGCTACACCTTC	CSVEAMVANYGYTF
TRBV27	NA	TRBJ2-3	NA	TGTGCCAGCAGTCCCTCAGCGGTCACAGATACGCAGTATTTT	CASSPSAVTDTQYF
TRBV7-2	NA	TRBJ1-2	NA	TGTGCCAGCAGCTTAGAGTTCGTCATAGATGGCTACACCTTC	CASSLEFVIDGYTF
TRBV14	TRBD1	TRBJ1-1	NA	TGTGCCAGCAGCCAAGGGACAGGAATTAACACTGAAGCTTTCTTT	CASSQGTGINTEAFF
TRBV25-1	NA	TRBJ1-4	NA	TGTGCCAGCAGAGAACTCCGGGGTGAAAAACTGTTTTTT	CASRELRGEKLFF
TRBV5-6	NA	TRBJ1-1	NA	TGTGCCAGCAGCACATCATGGGCACTGAACACTGAAGCTTTCTTT	CASSTSWALNTEAFF
TRBV28	NA	TRBJ1-2	NA	TGTGCCAGCAGAGATTACTATGGCTACACCTTC	CASRDYYGYTF
TRBV25-1	TRBD1	TRBJ1-2	NA	TGTGCCAGCAGCGATCCGGACAGGGTGGCGAGGGGCTACACCTTC	CASSDPDRVARGYTF
TRBV7-9	NA	TRBJ2-1	once	TGTGCCAGCAGCTTATCGATAGCGGAAGACCACAATGAGCAGTTCTTC	CASSLSIAEDHNEQFF
TRBV5-4	TRBD2	TRBJ2-2	once	TGTGCCAGCAGCGCTGCGAGCGGGGCCGGGGAGCTGTTTTTT	CASSAASGAGELFF
TRBV14	TRBD2	TRBJ2-7	NA	TGTGCCAGCAGCCAAAACAGCGGGATCCTCTACGAGCAGTACTTC	CASSQNSGILYEQYF
TRBV14	NA	TRBJ2-3	NA	TGTGCCAGCAGCCAATGGCGGGGCACAGATACGCAGTATTTT	CASSQWRGTDTQYF
TRBV7-9	NA	TRBJ2-7	NA	TGTGCCAGCAGCCCCGTGGGTCCCGAGCAGTACTTC	CASSPVGPEQYF